This T cell receptor (beta chain) derives from a study of blood T cell repertoires in COVID-19. Turning to the study itself: Researchers got acute and convalescent COVID-19 samples from the United States, Italy and Spain. T cells, B-cell-depleted T cells, or PBMCs provided the cDNA or gDNA that served as material.

Per germline, CDR1 KGHDR and CDR2 SFDVKD. After removal of 3 bases from V and 4 bases from J, the junction contained 4 bases not matched to a gene. The CDR3 has 16 amino acids. In the authors' methods: Amplified reference gene primers provided the basis for estimating nucleated cell counts. Profiled with immunoSEQ multiplex PCR; TCRdb holds only in-frame clones, not every one. The V and J calls and clone size are taken from that table; D and trimming were inferred from the DNA. The sample includes about 43,000 clones, approximately 86% seen only once; the top ten take less than 20%. The V and J genes are TRBV24-1 and TRBJ2-5; 13 bases are shared with TRBD2. Sequences were obtained from peripheral blood. The source of this sequence is a man aged 60 to 69 with active COVID-19. The DNA of the CDR3 is TGTGCCACCAGTGATCCAAGGACTAGCGGGGGAGAGACCCAGTACTTC. It translates to CATSDPRTSGGETQYF.